Listed here is a single T cell receptor beta chain. CDR1 and CDR2 (germline): SSHAT, FNYEAQ (reference sequence). The CDR3 totals 13 residues. cDNA was produced in eight separate reactions per sample. UMIs were attached via template switching, each with a 6-nucleotide sample barcode. Two rounds of nested PCR, of 16 and 9 cycles, were run on TCRalpha and TCRbeta cDNA. TCRdb reworked the 5' RACE reads into one entry per CDR3 protein, no DNA. Reported are 110,000 to 150,000 distinct CDR3 sequences; the ten largest clones contain roughly 1.2%. This sample is drawn from a study of monozygotic twins with inflammatory bowel disease.

This chain joins TRBV7-7 and TRBJ2-7; TCRdb names TRBD1, which stays unverified in the absence of DNA. This receptor was identified in a human donor with ulcerative colitis or Crohn's disease, or a healthy co-twin of an affected twin (not recorded which). Sequencing used blood. The CDR3 spells CASSPSQGSEQYF. The full variable domain, its missing parts supplied by reference TRBV7-7 and TRBJ2-7, is GAGVSQSPRYKVTKRGQDVTLRCDPISSHATLYWYQQALGQGPEFLTYFNYEAQPDKSGLPSDRFSAERPEGSISTLTIQRTEQRDSAMYRCASSPSQGSEQYFGPGTRLTVT.